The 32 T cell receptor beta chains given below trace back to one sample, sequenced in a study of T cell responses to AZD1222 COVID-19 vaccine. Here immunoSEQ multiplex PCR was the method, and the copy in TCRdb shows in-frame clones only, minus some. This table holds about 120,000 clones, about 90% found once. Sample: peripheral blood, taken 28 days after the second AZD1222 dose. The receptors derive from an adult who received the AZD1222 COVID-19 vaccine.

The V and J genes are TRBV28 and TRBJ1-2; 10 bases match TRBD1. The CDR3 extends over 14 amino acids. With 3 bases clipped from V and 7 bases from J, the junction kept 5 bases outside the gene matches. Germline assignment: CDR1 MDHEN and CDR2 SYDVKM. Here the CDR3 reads CASSFRDRGLGYTF. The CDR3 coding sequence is TGTGCCAGCAGTTTCCGGGACAGGGGCCTTGGCTACACCTTC.

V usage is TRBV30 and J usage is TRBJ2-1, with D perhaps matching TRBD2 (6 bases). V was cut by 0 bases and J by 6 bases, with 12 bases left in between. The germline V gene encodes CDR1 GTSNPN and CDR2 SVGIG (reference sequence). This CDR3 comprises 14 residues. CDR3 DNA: TGTGCCTGGAGTGTAGGGACTTATTTCAATGAGCAGTTCTTC. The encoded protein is CAWSVGTYFNEQFF.

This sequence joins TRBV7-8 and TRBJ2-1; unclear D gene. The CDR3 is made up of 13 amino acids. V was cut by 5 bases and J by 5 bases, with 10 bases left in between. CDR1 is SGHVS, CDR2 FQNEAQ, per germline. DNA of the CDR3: TGTGCCAGCAGCGTGACTGCGAACAATGAGCAGTTCTTC. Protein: CASSVTANNEQFF.

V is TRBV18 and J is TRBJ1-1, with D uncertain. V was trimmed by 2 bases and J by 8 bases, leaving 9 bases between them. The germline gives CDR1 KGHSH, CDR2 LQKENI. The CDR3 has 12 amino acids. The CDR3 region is CASSPTAGEAFF. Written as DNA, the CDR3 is TGTGCCAGCTCACCAACGGCAGGAGAAGCTTTCTTT.

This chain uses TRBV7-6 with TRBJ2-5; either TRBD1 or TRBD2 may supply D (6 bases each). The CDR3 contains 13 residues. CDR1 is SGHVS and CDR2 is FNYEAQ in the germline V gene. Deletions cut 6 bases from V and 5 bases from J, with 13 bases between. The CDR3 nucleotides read TGTGCCAGCAGACCAATAGGGGGGGAGACCCAGTACTTC. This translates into CASRPIGGETQYF. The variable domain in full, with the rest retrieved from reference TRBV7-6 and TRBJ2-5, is GAGVSQSPRYKVTKRGQDVALRCDPISGHVSLYWYRQALGQGPEFLTYFNYEAQQDKSGLPNDRFSAERPEGSISTLTIQRTEQRDSAMYRCASRPIGGETQYFGPGTRLLVL.

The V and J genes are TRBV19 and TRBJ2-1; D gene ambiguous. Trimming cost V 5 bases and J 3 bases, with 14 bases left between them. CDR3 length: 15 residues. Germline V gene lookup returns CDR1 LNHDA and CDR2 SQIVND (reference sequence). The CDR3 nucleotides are TGTGCCAGTAGTCAACCCCGGTTGGACTACAATGAGCAGTTCTTC. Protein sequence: CASSQPRLDYNEQFF.

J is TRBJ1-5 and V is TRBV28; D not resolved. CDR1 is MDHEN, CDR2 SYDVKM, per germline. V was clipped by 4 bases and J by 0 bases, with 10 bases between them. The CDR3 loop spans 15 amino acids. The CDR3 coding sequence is TGTGCCAGCAGTTCCGACGGATATAGCAATCAGCCCCAGCATTTT. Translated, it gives CASSSDGYSNQPQHF.

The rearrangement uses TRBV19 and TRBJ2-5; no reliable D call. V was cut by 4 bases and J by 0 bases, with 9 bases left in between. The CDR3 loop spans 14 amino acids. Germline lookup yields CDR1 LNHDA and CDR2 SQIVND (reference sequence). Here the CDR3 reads CASSTVANQETQYF. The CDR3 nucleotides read TGTGCCAGTAGTACGGTCGCAAACCAAGAGACCCAGTACTTC.

Written as DNA, the CDR3 is TGTGCCAGCAGCCCGAGGACAGGGGGCCACGAGCAGTACTTC. It encodes CASSPRTGGHEQYF. This sequence joins TRBV11-2 and TRBJ2-7; 11 bases agree with TRBD1. CDR1 SGHAT and CDR2 FQNNGV come from the germline V gene. The CDR3 runs to 14 residues. After removal of 5 bases from V and 5 bases from J, the junction contained 5 bases not matched to a gene.

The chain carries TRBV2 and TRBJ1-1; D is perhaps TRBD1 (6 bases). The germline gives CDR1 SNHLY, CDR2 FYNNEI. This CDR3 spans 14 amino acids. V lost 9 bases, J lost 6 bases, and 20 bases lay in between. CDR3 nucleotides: TGTGCCAGGTCGATGGGGGCCCTAAACTCTGAAGCTTTCTTT. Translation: CARSMGALNSEAFF.

The CDR3 nucleotides are TGTGCCACCACCCTCGGTGGGGGTTCTGGAAACACCATATATTTT. This encodes CATTLGGGSGNTIYF. The V gene is TRBV15, the J gene TRBJ1-3, with D maybe TRBD1 (5 bases). CDR1 and CDR2 (germline): LNHNV, YYDKDF (reference sequence). The V gene lost 7 bases and the J gene lost 1 base, with 14 bases spanning the gap. CDR3 size: 15 residues.

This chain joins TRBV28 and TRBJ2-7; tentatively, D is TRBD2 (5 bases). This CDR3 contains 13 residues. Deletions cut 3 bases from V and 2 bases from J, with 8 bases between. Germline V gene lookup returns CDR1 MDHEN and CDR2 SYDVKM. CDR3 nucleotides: TGTGCCAGCAGTTTTGAGGGAACCTACGAGCAGTACTTC. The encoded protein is CASSFEGTYEQYF.

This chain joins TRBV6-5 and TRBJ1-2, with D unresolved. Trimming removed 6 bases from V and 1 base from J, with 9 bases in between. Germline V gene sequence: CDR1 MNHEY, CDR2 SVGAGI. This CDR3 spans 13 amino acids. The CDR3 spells CASSDNLNYGYTF. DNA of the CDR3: TGTGCCAGCAGCGATAACCTTAACTATGGCTACACCTTC.

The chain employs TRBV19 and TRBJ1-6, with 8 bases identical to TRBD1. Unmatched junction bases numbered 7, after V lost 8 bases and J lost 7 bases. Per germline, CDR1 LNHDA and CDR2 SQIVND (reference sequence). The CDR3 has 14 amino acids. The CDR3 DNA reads TGTGCCAGTCAAGGACAGGGTCAGAATTCACCCCTCCACTTT. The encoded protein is CASQGQGQNSPLHF.

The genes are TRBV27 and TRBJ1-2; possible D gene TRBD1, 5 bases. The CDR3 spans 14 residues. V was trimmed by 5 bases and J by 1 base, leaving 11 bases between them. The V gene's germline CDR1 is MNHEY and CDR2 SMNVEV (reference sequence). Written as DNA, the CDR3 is TGTGCCAGCAGTCGCCTCGACAGTAACTATGGCTACACCTTC. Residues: CASSRLDSNYGYTF.

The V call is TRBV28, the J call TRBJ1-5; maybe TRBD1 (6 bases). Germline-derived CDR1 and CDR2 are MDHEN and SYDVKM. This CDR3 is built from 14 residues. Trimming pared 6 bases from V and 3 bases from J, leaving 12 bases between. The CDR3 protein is CASSLGQINQPQHF. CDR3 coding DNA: TGTGCCAGCAGCCTCGGACAGATCAATCAGCCCCAGCATTTT.

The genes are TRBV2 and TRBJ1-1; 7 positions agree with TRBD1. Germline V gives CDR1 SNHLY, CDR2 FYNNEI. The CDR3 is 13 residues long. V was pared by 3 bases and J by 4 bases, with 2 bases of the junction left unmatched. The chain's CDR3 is CASSEDRFTEAFF. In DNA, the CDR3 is TGTGCCAGCAGTGAGGACAGGTTCACTGAAGCTTTCTTT.

CDR3 protein: CASSHGRNTIYF. The CDR3, as DNA: TGTGCCAGCAGCCACGGTAGAAACACCATATATTTT. The chain joins TRBV3-1 (or the pseudogene TRBV3-2) to TRBJ1-3; D call uncertain. The V and J ends lost 3 bases and 5 bases respectively, with 5 bases between them. The CDR3 runs 12 residues. The germline V gene has CDR1 LGHDT and CDR2 YNNKEL (reference sequence).

The CDR3 protein is CASSLGRISGANVLTF. The DNA of the CDR3 is TGTGCCAGCAGTTTAGGACGGATCTCTGGGGCCAACGTCCTGACTTTC. The chain recombines TRBV28 with TRBJ2-6; the D is unclear. Germline V lookup: CDR1 MDHEN, CDR2 SYDVKM. The CDR3 is 16 residues long. Trimming shortened V by 2 bases and J by 0 bases, and 8 bases separated the two germline ends. The variable domain in full, with the rest retrieved from reference TRBV28 and TRBJ2-6, is DVKVTQSSRYLVKRTGEKVFLECVQDMDHENMFWYRQDPGLGLRLIYFSYDVKMKEKGDIPEGYSVSREKKERFSLILESASTNQTSMYLCASSLGRISGANVLTFGAGSRLTVL.

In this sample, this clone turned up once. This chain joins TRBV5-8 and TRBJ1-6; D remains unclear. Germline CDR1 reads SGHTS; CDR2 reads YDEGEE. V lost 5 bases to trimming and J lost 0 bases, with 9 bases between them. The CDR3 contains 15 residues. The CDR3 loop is CASRQKSSYNSPLHF. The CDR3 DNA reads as TGTGCCAGCAGACAGAAAAGCTCCTATAATTCACCCCTCCACTTT.

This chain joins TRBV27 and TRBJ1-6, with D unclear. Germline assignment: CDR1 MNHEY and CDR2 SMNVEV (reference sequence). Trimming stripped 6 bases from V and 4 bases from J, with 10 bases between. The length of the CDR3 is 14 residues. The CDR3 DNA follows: TGTGCCAGCAGGATGACGGAATATAATTCACCCCTCCACTTT. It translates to CASRMTEYNSPLHF.

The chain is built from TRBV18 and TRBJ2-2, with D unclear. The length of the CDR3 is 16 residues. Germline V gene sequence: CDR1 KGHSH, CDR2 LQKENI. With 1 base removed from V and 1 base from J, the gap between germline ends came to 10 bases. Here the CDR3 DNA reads TGTGCCAGCTCACCACGCATTGCCAAGAACACCGGGGAGCTGTTTTTT. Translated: CASSPRIAKNTGELFF.

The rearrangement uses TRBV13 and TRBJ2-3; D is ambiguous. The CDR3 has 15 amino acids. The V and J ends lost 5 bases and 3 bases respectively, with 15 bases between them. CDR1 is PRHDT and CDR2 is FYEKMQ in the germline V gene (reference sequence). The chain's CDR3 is CASSPRPYGTDTQYF. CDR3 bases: TGTGCCAGCAGCCCCCGTCCCTACGGGACAGATACGCAGTATTTT.

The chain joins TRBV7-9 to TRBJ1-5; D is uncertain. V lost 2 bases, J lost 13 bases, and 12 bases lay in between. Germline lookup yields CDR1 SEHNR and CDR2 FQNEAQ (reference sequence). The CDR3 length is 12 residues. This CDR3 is CASSLSGNLQHF. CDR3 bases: TGTGCCAGCAGCTTATCTGGGAACTTACAGCATTTT.

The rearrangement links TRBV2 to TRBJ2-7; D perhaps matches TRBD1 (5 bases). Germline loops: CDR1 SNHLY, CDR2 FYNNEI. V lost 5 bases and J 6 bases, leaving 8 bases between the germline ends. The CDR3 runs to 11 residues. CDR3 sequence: CASSQRGEQYF. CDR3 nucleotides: TGTGCCAGCAGTCAAAGGGGCGAGCAGTACTTC.

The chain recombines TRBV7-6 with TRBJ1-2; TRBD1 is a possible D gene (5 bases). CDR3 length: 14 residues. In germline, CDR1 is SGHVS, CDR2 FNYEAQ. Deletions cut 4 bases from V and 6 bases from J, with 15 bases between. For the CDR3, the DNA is TGTGCCAGCAGCTCTTACGTCGGGGCGGATGGCTACACCTTC. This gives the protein CASSSYVGADGYTF.

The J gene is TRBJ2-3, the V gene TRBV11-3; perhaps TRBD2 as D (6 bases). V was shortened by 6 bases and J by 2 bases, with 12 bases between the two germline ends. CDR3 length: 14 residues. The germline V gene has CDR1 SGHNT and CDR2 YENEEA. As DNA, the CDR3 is TGTGCCAGCAGTAGGGCGGGGACCACAGATACGCAGTATTTT. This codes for CASSRAGTTDTQYF.

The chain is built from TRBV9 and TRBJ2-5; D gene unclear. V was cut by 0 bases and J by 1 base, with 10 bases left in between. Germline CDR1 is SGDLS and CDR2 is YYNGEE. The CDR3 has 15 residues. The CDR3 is CASSVGPSIQETQYF. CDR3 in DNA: TGTGCCAGCAGCGTAGGCCCATCTATCCAAGAGACCCAGTACTTC.

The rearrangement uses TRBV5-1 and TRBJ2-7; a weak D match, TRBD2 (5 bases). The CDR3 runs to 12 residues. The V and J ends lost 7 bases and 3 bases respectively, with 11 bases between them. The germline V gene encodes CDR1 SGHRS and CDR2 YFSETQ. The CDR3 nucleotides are TGCGCCAGCGGACTGAATCACTACGAGCAGTACTTC. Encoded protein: CASGLNHYEQYF.

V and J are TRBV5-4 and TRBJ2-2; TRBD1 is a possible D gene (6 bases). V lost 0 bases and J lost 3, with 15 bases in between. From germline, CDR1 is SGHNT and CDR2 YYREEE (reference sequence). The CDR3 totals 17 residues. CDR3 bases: TGTGCCAGCAGCTTGGGAATACAGGGATTGGACACCGGGGAGCTGTTTTTT. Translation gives CASSLGIQGLDTGELFF.

The CDR3 loop reads CASSSTVNTDTQYF. DNA for the CDR3: TGTGCCAGCAGCTCGACCGTTAACACAGATACGCAGTATTTT. The chain combines TRBV4-2 with TRBJ2-3; D call uncertain. The germline V and J ends were trimmed by 5 bases and 2 bases, with 11 bases remaining between them. Germline V gives CDR1 LGHNA, CDR2 YNFKEQ. CDR3 length: 14 amino acids.

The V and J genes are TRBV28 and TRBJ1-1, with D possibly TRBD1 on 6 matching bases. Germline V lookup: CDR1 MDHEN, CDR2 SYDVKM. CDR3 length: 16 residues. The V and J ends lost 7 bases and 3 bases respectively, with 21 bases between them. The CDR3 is CASISMGLGGYTEAFF. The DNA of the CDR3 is TGTGCCAGCATCAGCATGGGATTAGGGGGGTACACTGAAGCTTTCTTT.